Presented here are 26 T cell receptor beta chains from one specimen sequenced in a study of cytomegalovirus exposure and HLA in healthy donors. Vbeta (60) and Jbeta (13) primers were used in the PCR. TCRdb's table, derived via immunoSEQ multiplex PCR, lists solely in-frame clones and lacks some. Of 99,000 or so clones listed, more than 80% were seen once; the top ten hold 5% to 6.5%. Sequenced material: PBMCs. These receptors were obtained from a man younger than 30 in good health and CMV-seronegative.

DNA for the CDR3: TGTGCCAGCAGGAGACTAAATGAGCAGTTCTTC. It translates to CASRRLNEQFF. V gene TRBV7-2 combines with J gene TRBJ2-1, with D maybe TRBD2 (5 bases). The V gene's germline CDR1 is SGHTA and CDR2 FQGNSA. The V gene lost 6 bases and the J gene lost 7 bases, with 7 bases spanning the gap. There are 11 residues in the CDR3.

This chain's CDR3 is CASSFGASGSAETQYF. CDR3 bases: TGTGCCAGCAGCTTCGGGGCTAGCGGGAGTGCGGAGACCCAGTACTTC. The chain recombines TRBV11-1 with TRBJ2-5, with TRBD2 matching 10 bases. This CDR3 is built from 16 residues. Germline V CDR1 and CDR2: SGHAT, FQDESV (reference sequence). The V gene end was trimmed by 3 bases and the J gene end by 5 bases; junction bases not matched to a gene: 9.

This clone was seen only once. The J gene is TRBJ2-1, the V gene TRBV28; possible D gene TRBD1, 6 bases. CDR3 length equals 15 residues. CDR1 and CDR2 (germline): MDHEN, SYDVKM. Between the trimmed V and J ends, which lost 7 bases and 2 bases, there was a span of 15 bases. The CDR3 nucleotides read TGTGCCAGCACCTCCCAGGGGATCACCTACAATGAGCAGTTCTTC. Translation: CASTSQGITYNEQFF. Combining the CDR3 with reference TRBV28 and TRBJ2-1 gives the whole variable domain DVKVTQSSRYLVKRTGEKVFLECVQDMDHENMFWYRQDPGLGLRLIYFSYDVKMKEKGDIPEGYSVSREKKERFSLILESASTNQTSMYLCASTSQGITYNEQFFGPGTRLTVL.

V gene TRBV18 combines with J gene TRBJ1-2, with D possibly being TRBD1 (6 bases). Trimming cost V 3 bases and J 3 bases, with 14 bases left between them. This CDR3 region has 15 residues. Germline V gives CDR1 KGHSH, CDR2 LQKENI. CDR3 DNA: TGTGCCAGCTCACCGCCGGGACACACAGACTATGGCTACACCTTC. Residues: CASSPPGHTDYGYTF.

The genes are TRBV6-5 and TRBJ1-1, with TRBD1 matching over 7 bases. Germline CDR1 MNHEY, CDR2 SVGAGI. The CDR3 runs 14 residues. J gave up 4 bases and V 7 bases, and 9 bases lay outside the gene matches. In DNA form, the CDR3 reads TGTGCCAGCAACGAAAGGGGGCTGGGCACTGAAGCTTTCTTT. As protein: CASNERGLGTEAFF.

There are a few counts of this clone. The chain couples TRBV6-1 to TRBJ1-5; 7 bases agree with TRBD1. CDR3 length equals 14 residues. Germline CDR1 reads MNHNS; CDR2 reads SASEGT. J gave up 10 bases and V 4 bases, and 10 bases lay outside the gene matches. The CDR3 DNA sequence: TGTGCCAGCAGTGTCCTTGGGACAGAAAATCCCCAGCATTTT. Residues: CASSVLGTENPQHF.

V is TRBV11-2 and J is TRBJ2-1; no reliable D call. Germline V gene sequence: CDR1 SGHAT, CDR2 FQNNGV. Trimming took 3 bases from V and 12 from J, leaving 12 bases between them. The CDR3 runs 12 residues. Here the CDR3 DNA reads TGTGCCAGCAGCTTTCTAAAGCGCGGGCAGTTCTTC. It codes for CASSFLKRGQFF.

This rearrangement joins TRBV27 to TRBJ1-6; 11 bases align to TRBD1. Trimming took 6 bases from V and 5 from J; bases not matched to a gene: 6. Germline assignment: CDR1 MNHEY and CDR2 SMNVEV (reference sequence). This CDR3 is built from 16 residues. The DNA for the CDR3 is TGTGCCAGCAGGTACTGGACAGGGGGCGATAATTCACCCCTCCACTTT. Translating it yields CASRYWTGGDNSPLHF.

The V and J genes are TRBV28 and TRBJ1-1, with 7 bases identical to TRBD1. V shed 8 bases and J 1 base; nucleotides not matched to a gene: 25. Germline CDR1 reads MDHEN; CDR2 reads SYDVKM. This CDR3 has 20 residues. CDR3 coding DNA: TGTGCCAGCGCTAGGCGGATAAGGGACAGCCGAAAAAAGCCGAACACTGAAGCTTTCTTT. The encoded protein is CASARRIRDSRKKPNTEAFF. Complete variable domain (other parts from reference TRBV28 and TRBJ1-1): DVKVTQSSRYLVKRTGEKVFLECVQDMDHENMFWYRQDPGLGLRLIYFSYDVKMKEKGDIPEGYSVSREKKERFSLILESASTNQTSMYLCASARRIRDSRKKPNTEAFFGQGTRLTVV.

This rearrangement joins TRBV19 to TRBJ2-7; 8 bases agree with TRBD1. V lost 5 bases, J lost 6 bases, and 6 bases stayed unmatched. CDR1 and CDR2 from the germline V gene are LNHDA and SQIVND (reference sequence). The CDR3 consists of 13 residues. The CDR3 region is CASSADRGIEQYF. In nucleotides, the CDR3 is TGTGCCAGTAGTGCAGACAGGGGCATCGAGCAGTACTTC. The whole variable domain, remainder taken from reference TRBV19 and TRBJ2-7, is DGGITQSPKYLFRKEGQNVTLSCEQNLNHDAMYWYRQDPGQGLRLIYYSQIVNDFQKGDIAEGYSVSREKKESFPLTVTSAQKNPTAFYLCASSADRGIEQYFGPGTRLTVT.

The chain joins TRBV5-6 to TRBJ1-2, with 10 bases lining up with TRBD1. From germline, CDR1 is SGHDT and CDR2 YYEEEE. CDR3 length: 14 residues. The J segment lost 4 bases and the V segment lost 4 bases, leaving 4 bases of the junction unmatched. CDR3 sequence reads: CASSPGQGSYGYTF. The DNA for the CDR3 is TGTGCCAGCAGCCCGGGACAGGGGAGCTATGGCTACACCTTC.

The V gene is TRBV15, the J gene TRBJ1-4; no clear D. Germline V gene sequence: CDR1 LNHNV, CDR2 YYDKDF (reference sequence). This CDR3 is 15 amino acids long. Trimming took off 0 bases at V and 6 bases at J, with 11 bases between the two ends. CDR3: CATSRDSGLDEKLFF. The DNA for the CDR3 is TGTGCCACCAGCAGAGATTCAGGATTGGATGAAAAACTGTTTTTT. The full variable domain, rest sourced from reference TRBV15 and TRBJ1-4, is DAMVIQNPRYQVTQFGKPVTLSCSQTLNHNVMYWYQQKSSQAPKLLFHYYDKDFNNEADTPDNFQSRRPNTSFCFLDIRSPGLGDTAMYLCATSRDSGLDEKLFFGSGTQLSVL.

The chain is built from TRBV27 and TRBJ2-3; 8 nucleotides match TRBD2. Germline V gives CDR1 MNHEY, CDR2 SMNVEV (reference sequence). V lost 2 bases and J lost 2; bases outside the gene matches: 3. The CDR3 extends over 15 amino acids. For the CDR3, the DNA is TGTGCCAGCAGTTTACTAGCGGGTCTCACAGATACGCAGTATTTT. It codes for CASSLLAGLTDTQYF.

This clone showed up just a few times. CDR3 nucleotides: TGCGCCAGCAGCCTGACAGAAAATTCACCCCTCCACTTT. Translating it yields CASSLTENSPLHF. The genes are TRBV5-1 and TRBJ1-6, with D perhaps matching TRBD1 (5 bases). This CDR3 contains 13 residues. Between the trimmed V and J ends, which lost 4 bases and 7 bases, there was a span of 9 bases. The V gene's germline CDR1 is SGHRS and CDR2 YFSETQ.

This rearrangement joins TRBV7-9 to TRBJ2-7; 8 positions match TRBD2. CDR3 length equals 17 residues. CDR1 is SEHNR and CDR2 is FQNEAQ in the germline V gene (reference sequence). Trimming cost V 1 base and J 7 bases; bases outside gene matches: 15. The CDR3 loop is CASSLVRGGRVWPEQYF. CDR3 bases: TGTGCCAGCAGCTTAGTTCGGGGGGGACGGGTTTGGCCGGAGCAGTACTTC. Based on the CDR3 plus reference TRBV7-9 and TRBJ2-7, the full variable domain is DTGVSQNPRHKITKRGQNVTFRCDPISEHNRLYWYRQTLGQGPEFLTYFQNEAQLEKSRLLSDRFSAERPKGSFSTLEIQRTEQGDSAMYLCASSLVRGGRVWPEQYFGPGTRLTVT.

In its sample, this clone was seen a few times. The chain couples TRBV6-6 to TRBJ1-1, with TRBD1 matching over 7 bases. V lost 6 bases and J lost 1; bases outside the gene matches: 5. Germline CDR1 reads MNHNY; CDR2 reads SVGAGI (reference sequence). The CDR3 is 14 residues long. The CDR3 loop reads CASRGGTANTEAFF. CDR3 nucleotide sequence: TGTGCCAGCAGGGGCGGGACAGCGAACACTGAAGCTTTCTTT.

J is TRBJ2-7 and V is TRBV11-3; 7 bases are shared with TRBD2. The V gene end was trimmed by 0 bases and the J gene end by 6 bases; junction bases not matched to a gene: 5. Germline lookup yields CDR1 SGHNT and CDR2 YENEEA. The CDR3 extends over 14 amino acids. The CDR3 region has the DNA TGTGCCAGCAGCTTAGATCCTACGGGAGGCGAGCAGTACTTC. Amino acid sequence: CASSLDPTGGEQYF.

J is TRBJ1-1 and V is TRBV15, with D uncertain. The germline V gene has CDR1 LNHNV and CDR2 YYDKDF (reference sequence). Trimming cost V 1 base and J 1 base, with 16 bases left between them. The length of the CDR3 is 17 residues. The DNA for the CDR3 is TGTGCCACCAGCAGAGGTGCCTCTAAACAGAGGAACACTGAAGCTTTCTTT. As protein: CATSRGASKQRNTEAFF.

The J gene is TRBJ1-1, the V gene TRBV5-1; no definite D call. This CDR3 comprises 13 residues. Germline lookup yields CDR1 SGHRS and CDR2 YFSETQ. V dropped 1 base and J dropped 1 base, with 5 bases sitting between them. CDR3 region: CASSLPRNTEAFF. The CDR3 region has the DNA TGCGCCAGCAGCTTGCCGAGGAACACTGAAGCTTTCTTT.

CDR3 sequence: CASSSVLSDEQYF. CDR3 DNA: TGCGCCAGCAGCTCTGTGCTTAGCGACGAGCAGTACTTC. This chain connects TRBV5-1 to TRBJ2-7, with D possibly being TRBD2 (5 bases). In germline, CDR1 is SGHRS, CDR2 YFSETQ. Deletions cut 3 bases from V and 5 bases from J, with 12 bases between. CDR3 size: 13 residues.

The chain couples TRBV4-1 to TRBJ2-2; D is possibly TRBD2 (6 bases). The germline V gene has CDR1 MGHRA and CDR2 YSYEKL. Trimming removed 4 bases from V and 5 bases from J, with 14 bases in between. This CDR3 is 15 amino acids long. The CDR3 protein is CASSPGTRRTGELFF. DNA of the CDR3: TGCGCCAGCAGCCCCGGGACTCGCAGAACCGGGGAGCTGTTTTTT.

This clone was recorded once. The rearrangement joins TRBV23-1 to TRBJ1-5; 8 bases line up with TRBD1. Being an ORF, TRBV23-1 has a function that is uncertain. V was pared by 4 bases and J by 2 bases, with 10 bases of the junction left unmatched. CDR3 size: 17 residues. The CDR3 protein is CASSPRTGSKRNQPQHF. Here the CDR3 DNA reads TGCGCCAGCAGTCCGCGGACAGGGAGTAAGCGCAATCAGCCCCAGCATTTT.

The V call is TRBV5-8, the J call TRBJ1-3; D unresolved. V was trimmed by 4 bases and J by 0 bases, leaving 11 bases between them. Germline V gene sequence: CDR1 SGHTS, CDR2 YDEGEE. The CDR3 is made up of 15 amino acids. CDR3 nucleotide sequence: TGTGCCAGCAGCCTCGCGTATTACTCTGGAAACACCATATATTTT. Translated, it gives CASSLAYYSGNTIYF.

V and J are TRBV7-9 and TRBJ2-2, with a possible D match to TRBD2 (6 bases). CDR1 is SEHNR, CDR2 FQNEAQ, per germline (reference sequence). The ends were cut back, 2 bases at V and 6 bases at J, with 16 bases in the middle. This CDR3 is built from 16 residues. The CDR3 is CASSLYRGGEAGELFF. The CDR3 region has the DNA TGTGCCAGCAGCTTATACCGGGGCGGGGAGGCCGGGGAGCTGTTTTTT.

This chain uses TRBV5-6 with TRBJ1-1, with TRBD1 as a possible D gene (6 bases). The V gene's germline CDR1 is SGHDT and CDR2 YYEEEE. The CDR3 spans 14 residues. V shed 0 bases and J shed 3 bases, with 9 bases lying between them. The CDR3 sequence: CASSLESGDTEAFF. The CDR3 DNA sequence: TGTGCCAGCAGCTTGGAATCAGGGGACACTGAAGCTTTCTTT.

Here the CDR3 DNA reads TGTGCCAGTAGTATAAGGGACAGGGGGATTGGAGGCTACACCTTC. This gives the protein CASSIRDRGIGGYTF. The rearrangement joins TRBV19 to TRBJ1-2; 11 nucleotides match TRBD1. Germline V gene lookup returns CDR1 LNHDA and CDR2 SQIVND (reference sequence). The junction had 7 bases not matched to a gene; V was cut back by 2 bases and J by 8 bases. The CDR3 loop spans 15 amino acids.